The 20 T cell receptor beta chains below were found in one sample sequenced in a study of naive and memory T cell subsets. The beta constant-region primer was an equimolar mix of two oligonucleotides covering TRBC1 and TRBC2. TCRdb reprocessed the UMI-ligation and nested PCR reads via MiXCR and lists one record per CDR3 protein. The data contain 130,000 to 150,000 distinct CDR3 sequences, about 17% of them seen just once; the ten biggest clones take up roughly 0.14%. Sequences were obtained from naive CD4+ T cells from blood. The receptors here all came from a human donor in good health.

This chain joins TRBV18 and TRBJ2-7; D may be TRBD1 or TRBD2 (5 bases each). V dropped 3 bases and J dropped 2 bases, with 14 bases sitting between them. The CDR3 has 15 residues. The germline gives CDR1 KGHSH, CDR2 LQKENI. CDR3 region: CASSPLRRDAYEQYF. The DNA for the CDR3 is TGTGCCAGCTCACCCCTCCGTCGGGACGCCTACGAGCAGTACTTC.

This chain uses TRBV12-3 or TRBV12-4 with TRBJ2-1; possible D gene TRBD2, 6 bases. The V gene lost 4 bases and the J gene lost 10 bases, with 14 bases spanning the gap. This CDR3 region has 13 residues. CDR3: CASSSTGTSEQFF. The CDR3, as DNA: TGTGCCAGCAGTTCAACCGGGACTTCAGAGCAGTTCTTC.

Written as DNA, the CDR3 is TGTGCCAGCAGCTTAAGGCAGGCGGGGTGCAGGGGCAATGAGCAGTTCTTC. It codes for CASSLRQAGCRGNEQFF. V is TRBV7-9 and J is TRBJ2-1; D may correspond to TRBD1 or TRBD2 (6 bases each). Germline-derived CDR1 and CDR2 are SEHNR and FQNEAQ (reference sequence). The germline V and J ends were trimmed by 2 bases and 6 bases, with 20 bases remaining between them. The CDR3 is 17 residues long.

This clonotype was recorded a few times. The rearrangement joins TRBV30 to TRBJ2-1, with D possibly being TRBD2 (6 bases). Trimming removed 0 bases at V and 13 bases at J, with 13 bases between. Germline assignment: CDR1 GTSNPN and CDR2 SVGIG (reference sequence). The CDR3 runs 12 residues. In nucleotides, the CDR3 is TGTGCCTGGAGTGTTAATGGCGGGATTCAGTTCTTC. It yields the protein CAWSVNGGIQFF.

This clonotype was observed a handful of times. The rearrangement uses TRBV6-5 and TRBJ2-7, with D perhaps TRBD1 (7 bases). The germline V gene encodes CDR1 MNHEY and CDR2 SVGAGI. The ends were cut back, 0 bases at V and 4 bases at J, with 13 bases in the middle. The CDR3 loop spans 15 amino acids. CDR3 sequence reads: CASSYSEGARYEQYF. The CDR3 nucleotides read TGTGCCAGCAGTTACTCGGAGGGGGCGCGATACGAGCAGTACTTC.

This clonotype has just a few counts. V and J are TRBV28 and TRBJ2-6; TRBD1 is a possible D gene (6 bases). The CDR3 totals 15 residues. Germline CDR1 MDHEN, CDR2 SYDVKM. V lost 8 bases and J lost 2, with 13 bases in between. DNA for the CDR3: TGTGCCAGCGCGAGCAGGGGCGCTGGGGCCAACGTCCTGACTTTC. Protein sequence: CASASRGAGANVLTF.

This clonotype occurred many times. The V and J genes are TRBV5-6 and TRBJ2-3, with a possible D match to TRBD2 (6 bases). This CDR3 region has 14 residues. CDR1 and CDR2 from the germline V gene are SGHDT and YYEEEE. V lost 0 bases to trimming and J lost 3 bases, with 8 bases between them. CDR3 protein: CASSLGLGTDTQYF. CDR3 DNA sequence: TGTGCCAGCAGCTTGGGACTAGGGACAGATACGCAGTATTTT.

V usage is TRBV12-3 or TRBV12-4 and J usage is TRBJ2-4; no firm D call. The CDR3 loop spans 12 amino acids. Trimming stripped 3 bases from V and 5 bases from J, with 5 bases between. For the CDR3, the DNA is TGTGCCAGCAGTTTTTTCCAAAACATTCAGTACTTC. It translates to CASSFFQNIQYF.

The chain joins TRBV20-1 to TRBJ2-1; 13 positions match TRBD2. J gave up 4 bases and V 5 bases, and 11 bases lay outside the gene matches. The germline gives CDR1 DFQATT, CDR2 SNEGSKA (reference sequence). The CDR3 totals 17 residues. The CDR3 DNA follows: TGCAGTGCTCGAAGGACTAGCGGGAGCTCTTCTTACAATGAGCAGTTCTTC. This encodes CSARRTSGSSSYNEQFF.

In its sample, this clonotype was seen a few times. The chain carries TRBV19 and TRBJ1-5, with 7 nucleotides matching TRBD1. The junction had 4 bases not matched to a gene; V was cut back by 11 bases and J by 3 bases. Germline V CDR1 and CDR2: LNHDA, SQIVND (reference sequence). The CDR3 length is 12 residues. This chain's CDR3 is CAGGQINQPQHF. DNA of the CDR3: TGTGCCGGGGGACAGATCAATCAGCCCCAGCATTTT.

The rearrangement links TRBV5-1 to TRBJ2-7; a possible D gene is TRBD1 (5 bases). The CDR3 totals 14 residues. V was pared by 2 bases and J by 0 bases, with 9 bases between. CDR1 and CDR2 from the germline V gene are SGHRS and YFSETQ. The CDR3 here is CASSLTQGSYEQYF. The DNA of the CDR3 is TGCGCCAGCAGCTTAACCCAGGGCTCCTACGAGCAGTACTTC.

This clonotype was counted many times. The CDR3 nucleotides read TGTGCCAGCAGCTCACCGGGAGGGGGCTTCTCCTACGAGCAGTACTTC. Amino acids: CASSSPGGGFSYEQYF. This chain joins TRBV7-9 and TRBJ2-7; the D gene is possibly TRBD2 (8 bases). Germline lookup yields CDR1 SEHNR and CDR2 FQNEAQ (reference sequence). CDR3 length: 16 amino acids. V lost 4 bases, J lost 0 bases, and 16 bases lay in between.

In its sample, this clonotype was seen a few times. The CDR3 sequence is CASSPPSGSSYNEQFF. In nucleotides, the CDR3 is TGTGCCAGCAGCCCTCCTAGCGGCAGCTCCTACAATGAGCAGTTCTTC. V and J are TRBV5-5 and TRBJ2-1; 7 nucleotides agree with TRBD2. Germline V gene lookup returns CDR1 SGHKS and CDR2 YYEKEE (reference sequence). J gave up 0 bases and V 4 bases, and 7 bases lay outside the gene matches. This CDR3 is 16 amino acids long.

This rearrangement joins TRBV5-4 to TRBJ2-3; D not resolved. The CDR3 is made up of 16 amino acids. Trimming left V 0 bases short and J 6 bases short, with 17 bases between. Germline assignment: CDR1 SGHNT and CDR2 YYREEE (reference sequence). The CDR3 loop is CASSLGGAVVPDTQYF. Here the CDR3 DNA reads TGTGCCAGCAGCTTGGGGGGTGCCGTGGTGCCGGATACGCAGTATTTT. The whole variable domain, remainder taken from reference TRBV5-4 and TRBJ2-3, is ETGVTQSPTHLIKTRGQQVTLRCSSQSGHNTVSWYQQALGQGPQFIFQYYREEENGRGNFPPRFSGLQFPNYSSELNVNALELDDSALYLCASSLGGAVVPDTQYFGPGTRLTVL.

This clonotype was observed a few times. This rearrangement joins TRBV5-6 to TRBJ2-1; maybe TRBD2 (5 bases). This CDR3 comprises 13 residues. From germline, CDR1 is SGHDT and CDR2 YYEEEE. V lost 1 base and J 8 bases, leaving 10 bases between the germline ends. In DNA form, the CDR3 reads TGTGCCAGCAGCTTGCCCGGGGTTGATGAGCAGTTCTTC. Translating it yields CASSLPGVDEQFF.

The CDR3 DNA reads TGTGCCAGCAGTTTAGGGGTGGCGGGACTAGCGAGAGAGCAGTACTTC. This encodes CASSLGVAGLAREQYF. The chain has TRBV28 and TRBJ2-7, with 10 bases that match TRBD2. CDR1 is MDHEN, CDR2 SYDVKM, per germline. This CDR3 region has 16 residues. V was clipped by 2 bases and J by 7 bases; unmatched bases: 11.

The chain carries TRBV6-5 and TRBJ1-3; D is unclear. V was pared by 0 bases and J by 1 base, with 13 bases between. CDR3 length equals 17 residues. Germline CDR1 reads MNHEY; CDR2 reads SVGAGI. CDR3 sequence reads: CASSYSTGSPSGNTIYF. In DNA, the CDR3 is TGTGCCAGCAGTTACTCGACGGGAAGCCCATCTGGAAACACCATATATTTT.

The table lists this clonotype with a few counts. CDR3 region: CASSQVGTQETQYF. CDR3 nucleotide sequence: TGTGCCAGCAGCCAAGTGGGCACACAAGAGACCCAGTACTTC. The chain has TRBV4-2 and TRBJ2-5; D not certain. The germline V gene encodes CDR1 LGHNA and CDR2 YNFKEQ. The CDR3 sequence is 14 residues long. Deletions cut 1 base from V and 2 bases from J, with 8 bases between.

The chain has TRBV28 and TRBJ1-4, with D unresolved. Trimming shortened V by 3 bases and J by 0 bases, and 8 bases separated the two germline ends. CDR3 size: 15 residues. Germline V gene sequence: CDR1 MDHEN, CDR2 SYDVKM. The CDR3 reads CASSFVGATNEKLFF. CDR3 coding DNA: TGTGCCAGCAGTTTTGTCGGTGCAACTAATGAAAAACTGTTTTTT.

The chain links TRBV29-1 to TRBJ2-1, with 11 bases lining up with TRBD2. Per the germline V gene, CDR1 is SQVTM and CDR2 is ANQGSEA. J was trimmed by 2 bases and V by 4 bases; bases with no gene match: 1. This CDR3 region has 14 residues. CDR3 DNA: TGCAGCGTTGCGGGACTAGCGGCCTACAATGAGCAGTTCTTC. Amino acids: CSVAGLAAYNEQFF.